Here is one T cell receptor beta chain with its context. What it binds is not known. V was pared by 3 bases and J by 6 bases, with 8 bases of the junction left unmatched. Looked up from germline, CDR1 is ENHRY and CDR2 is SYGVKD. The CDR3 loop spans 17 amino acids. The data were obtained in a study of graft-versus-host responses after intestinal transplantation. For the study at large: For 2 to 4 years after anti-thymocyte globulin induction, all recipients took tacrolimus and steroids. Study results and caveats: The highest levels of circulating GvH clones went along with early declines in HvG clones after transplant. Subjects displaying graft-donor T cell macrochimerism possessed elevated graft-versus-host to host-versus-graft clonal ratios inside allografts. The recipient marrow held GvH clones, and some of them showed up first in ileum or blood.

TCRdb's copy holds only in-frame clones and misses some; the assay was immunoSEQ multiplex PCR. The table lists tens of thousands of clones, 80% to 95% of them singletons. The TCR comes from a human donor who received an intestinal transplant. V usage is TRBV10-3 and J usage is TRBJ2-1; 13 bases fit TRBD2. The sample here was unstimulated CD4+ T cells sorted from spleen or lymph node cells, taken before intestinal transplant. The CDR3 DNA reads as TGTGCCATCAGTGATTACGGACTAGCGGGAGTACTCAATGAGCAGTTCTTC. It encodes CAISDYGLAGVLNEQFF.